A selection of T cell receptor beta chains follows, all from one sample in a study of naive and memory T cell subsets. TCRdb reprocessed the UMI-ligation and nested PCR reads via MiXCR and lists one record per CDR3 protein. The top ten clones hold around 2.8% of a sample with over 100,000 distinct CDR3 sequences, about 14% of them seen once. The material sequenced was naive CD8+ T cells from blood. The source is a human donor in good health. The CDR3 runs from the conserved cysteine through the conserved F or W. A D gene is named only where the DNA matches it firmly. Size tells how often a clone was seen (once, few, many) or the class of an expanded clone, and some rows leave it out.

v_gene	len	d_gene	j_gene	abundance	CDR3aa	CDR3nt
TRBV6-5	15	NA	TRBJ1-1	NA	CASSFASQLNTEAFF	TGTGCCAGCAGTTTTGCCTCCCAGCTTAACACTGAAGCTTTCTTT
TRBV20-1	15	TRBD2	TRBJ2-7	many	CSARVSGTSPYEQYF	TGCAGTGCTAGGGTTAGCGGGACGAGTCCCTACGAGCAGTACTTC
TRBV12-3/TRBV12-4	13	NA	TRBJ1-2	few	CASAFTANYGYTF	TGTGCCAGCGCCTTCACCGCTAACTATGGCTACACCTTC
TRBV15	16	TRBD2	TRBJ2-3	NA	CATSREGLAPPDTQYF	TGTGCCACCAGCAGAGAGGGACTAGCGCCCCCAGATACGCAGTATTTT
TRBV13	13	NA	TRBJ1-1	NA	CASTNSGNTEAFF	TGTGCCAGCACCAATTCAGGGAACACTGAAGCTTTCTTT
TRBV9	14	TRBD1	TRBJ2-1	NA	CASSVVSGGDEQFF	TGTGCCAGCAGCGTAGTTTCAGGGGGCGATGAGCAGTTCTTC
TRBV29-1	16	NA	TRBJ2-1	NA	CSTLVGDGSSYNEQFF	TGCAGCACGCTCGTGGGTGACGGTAGCTCCTACAATGAGCAGTTCTTC
TRBV27	17	TRBD2	TRBJ2-3	NA	CASSFLGLAGGADTQYF	TGTGCCAGCAGTTTTCTGGGCCTAGCGGGGGGGGCAGATACGCAGTATTTT
TRBV7-9	15	NA	TRBJ2-4	many	CASSLGGQAKNIQYF	TGTGCCAGCAGCTTAGGTGGTCAGGCCAAAAACATTCAGTACTTC
TRBV6-5	17	NA	TRBJ2-7	many	CASSGWGEAGSSYEQYF	TGTGCCAGCAGTGGGTGGGGTGAAGCGGGCAGCTCCTACGAGCAGTACTTC
TRBV20-1	15	NA	TRBJ2-7	few	CSAISGSTLSYEQYF	TGCAGTGCTATTTCGGGCAGTACACTTTCCTACGAGCAGTACTTC
TRBV20-1	15	TRBD2	TRBJ2-5	few	CSASKREGGQETQYF	TGCAGTGCTAGCAAGCGGGAGGGGGGCCAAGAGACCCAGTACTTC
TRBV7-3	15	NA	TRBJ2-3	many	CASSAMGPEVDTQYF	TGTGCCAGCAGCGCTATGGGGCCAGAGGTAGATACGCAGTATTTT
TRBV28	15	NA	TRBJ2-3	many	CASSPGTDSTDTQYF	TGTGCCAGCAGCCCTGGGACTGACAGCACAGATACGCAGTATTTT
TRBV12-3/TRBV12-4	14	NA	TRBJ2-5	NA	CASSFVGHQETQYF	TGTGCCAGCAGTTTTGTAGGGCACCAAGAGACCCAGTACTTC
TRBV20-1	15	NA	TRBJ2-1	NA	CSAATEAKTYNEQFF	TGCAGTGCAGCCACAGAGGCTAAAACCTACAATGAGCAGTTCTTC
TRBV29-1	11	NA	TRBJ2-7	few	CSVKGGYEQYF	TGCAGCGTCAAAGGAGGGTACGAGCAGTACTTC
TRBV2	13	NA	TRBJ1-4	NA	CASSFWSNEKLFF	TGTGCCAGCAGTTTTTGGTCTAATGAAAAACTGTTTTTT
TRBV4-3	15	NA	TRBJ1-1	many	CASSQDRDLNTEAFF	TGCGCCAGCAGCCAAGACCGGGACCTCAACACTGAAGCTTTCTTT
TRBV7-6	13	NA	TRBJ2-1	NA	CASSLWVYDEQFF	TGTGCCAGCAGCTTATGGGTGTACGATGAGCAGTTCTTC
TRBV27	16	NA	TRBJ2-1	NA	CASSPSLGPPRDEQFF	TGTGCCAGCAGTCCCTCACTAGGACCCCCCCGCGATGAGCAGTTCTTC
TRBV7-2	18	TRBD1	TRBJ2-5	many	CASSLGILRTGGQETQYF	TGTGCCAGCAGCTTAGGGATCTTACGGACAGGGGGCCAAGAGACCCAGTACTTC
TRBV10-3	14	NA	TRBJ2-1	few	CAISESLGPGEQFF	TGTGCCATCAGTGAGTCGTTGGGTCCAGGCGAGCAGTTCTTC
TRBV6-2/TRBV6-3	16	TRBD2	TRBJ2-3	once	CASSYPPTSGKNTQYF	TGTGCCAGCAGTTACCCCCCGACTAGCGGGAAAAATACGCAGTATTTT
TRBV6-5	12	NA	TRBJ2-1	many	CASRHLPGEQFF	TGTGCCAGCAGGCATCTCCCGGGCGAGCAGTTCTTC
TRBV7-9	14	NA	TRBJ2-7	few	CASSLLGWGYEQYF	TGTGCCAGCAGCTTACTCGGGTGGGGCTACGAGCAGTACTTC
TRBV28	13	NA	TRBJ1-1	few	CASTPPMNTEAFF	TGTGCCAGCACCCCTCCCATGAACACTGAAGCTTTCTTT
TRBV28	15	NA	TRBJ1-4	many	CASSWGRMINEKLFF	TGTGCCAGCAGTTGGGGACGGATGATAAATGAAAAACTGTTTTTT
TRBV4-3	13	NA	TRBJ2-1	many	CASSHARYNEQFF	TGCGCCAGCAGCCACGCCCGATACAATGAGCAGTTCTTC
TRBV28	16	NA	TRBJ1-3	NA	CASSLHRGSSGNTIYF	TGTGCCAGCAGTTTGCACCGCGGAAGCTCTGGAAACACCATATATTTT
TRBV4-3	17	NA	TRBJ2-3	few	CASSEELEWGSTDTQYF	TGCGCCAGCAGCGAAGAACTCGAGTGGGGGAGCACAGATACGCAGTATTTT
TRBV4-3	18	TRBD1	TRBJ1-1	NA	CASSQDLAGGYEDTEAFF	TGCGCCAGCAGCCAAGATCTGGCAGGGGGCTACGAGGACACTGAAGCTTTCTTT
TRBV6-2/TRBV6-3	15	TRBD1	TRBJ2-2	few	CASSLAQGKHRELFF	TGTGCCAGCAGTCTAGCACAGGGGAAACACCGGGAGCTGTTTTTT
TRBV4-3	16	TRBD1	TRBJ2-7	many	CASSQEPGQDSYEQYF	TGCGCCAGCAGCCAAGAACCGGGACAGGATTCCTACGAGCAGTACTTC
TRBV18	15	NA	TRBJ2-3	NA	CASSPADTSTDTQYF	TGTGCCAGCTCACCGGCAGACACTTCCACAGATACGCAGTATTTT
TRBV7-9	13	NA	TRBJ1-5	NA	CASSPDTYQPQHF	TGTGCCAGCAGCCCGGACACTTATCAGCCCCAGCATTTT
TRBV11-2	17	NA	TRBJ1-4	many	CASSLIFGGTRGEKLFF	TGTGCCAGCAGCTTAATCTTCGGAGGGACGAGAGGCGAAAAACTGTTTTTT
TRBV10-3	15	NA	TRBJ2-5	few	CAISEGPGTQETQYF	TGTGCCATCAGTGAGGGTCCCGGGACCCAAGAGACCCAGTACTTC
TRBV7-6	13	NA	TRBJ2-1	many	CASSLGQGPEQFF	TGTGCCAGCAGCTTAGGTCAAGGCCCTGAGCAGTTCTTC
TRBV14	14	TRBD1	TRBJ2-7	NA	CASGPGTGAYEQYF	TGTGCCAGCGGCCCCGGGACAGGAGCCTACGAGCAGTACTTC
TRBV11-2	15	NA	TRBJ1-1	many	CASSFPSSKGDEAFF	TGTGCCAGCAGCTTTCCTTCTTCGAAGGGCGATGAAGCTTTCTTT
TRBV11-2	13	NA	TRBJ2-7	NA	CASSLGRAYEQYF	TGTGCCAGCAGCTTAGGGCGGGCCTACGAGCAGTACTTC
TRBV12-3/TRBV12-4	15	NA	TRBJ2-5	few	CASSRLGLATETQYF	TGTGCCAGCAGTAGATTGGGGCTCGCTACGGAGACCCAGTACTTC
TRBV28	11	NA	TRBJ1-4	few	CASSEDEKLFF	TGTGCCAGCAGTGAGGATGAAAAACTGTTTTTT
TRBV6-5	14	NA	TRBJ2-7	many	CASSATPRVYEQYF	TGTGCCAGCAGCGCGACTCCGCGGGTCTACGAGCAGTACTTC
TRBV3-1	16	TRBD2	TRBJ2-7	NA	CASSQDLAGGPYEQYF	TGTGCCAGCAGCCAAGATTTAGCGGGAGGGCCCTACGAGCAGTACTTC
TRBV28	14	NA	TRBJ2-7	NA	CASSPDGSSYEQYF	TGTGCCAGCAGTCCGGACGGGAGCTCCTACGAGCAGTACTTC
TRBV20-1	14	NA	TRBJ2-1	many	CSASSRGSYNEQFF	TGCAGTGCTAGCTCGCGGGGCTCCTACAATGAGCAGTTCTTC
TRBV5-5	15	NA	TRBJ2-3	few	CASSFGQSWTDTQYF	TGTGCCAGCAGCTTTGGACAGAGCTGGACAGATACGCAGTATTTT
TRBV7-6	12	NA	TRBJ2-3	few	CASSPVGDTQYF	TGTGCCAGCAGCCCAGTCGGGGATACGCAGTATTTT
TRBV20-1	13	TRBD1	TRBJ2-1	few	CSARDRGQGVMFF	TGCAGTGCTAGAGATCGCGGTCAGGGGGTCATGTTCTTC
TRBV2	16	NA	TRBJ2-1	NA	CASSEPAEISYNEQFF	TGTGCCAGCAGTGAACCAGCGGAGATATCCTACAATGAGCAGTTCTTC
TRBV3-1	15	NA	TRBJ1-6	NA	CASSPTGGPDSPLHF	TGTGCCAGCAGCCCTACCGGGGGGCCTGATTCACCCCTCCACTTT